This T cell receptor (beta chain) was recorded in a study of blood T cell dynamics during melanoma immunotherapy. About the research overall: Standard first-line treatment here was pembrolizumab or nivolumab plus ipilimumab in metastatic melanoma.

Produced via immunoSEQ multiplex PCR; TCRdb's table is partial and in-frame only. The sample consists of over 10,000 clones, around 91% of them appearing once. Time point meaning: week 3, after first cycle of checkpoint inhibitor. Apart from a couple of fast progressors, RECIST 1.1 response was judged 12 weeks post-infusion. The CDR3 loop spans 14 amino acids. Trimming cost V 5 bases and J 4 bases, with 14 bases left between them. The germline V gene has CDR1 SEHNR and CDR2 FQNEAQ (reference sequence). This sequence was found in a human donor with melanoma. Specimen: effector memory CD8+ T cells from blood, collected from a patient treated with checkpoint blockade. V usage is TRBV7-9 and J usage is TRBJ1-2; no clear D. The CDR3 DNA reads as TGTGCCAGCAGCCCACCAGAGGACCCCTATGGCTACACCTTC. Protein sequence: CASSPPEDPYGYTF. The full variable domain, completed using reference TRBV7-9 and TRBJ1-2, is DTGVSQNPRHKITKRGQNVTFRCDPISEHNRLYWYRQTLGQGPEFLTYFQNEAQLEKSRLLSDRFSAERPKGSFSTLEIQRTEQGDSAMYLCASSPPEDPYGYTFGSGTRLTVV.